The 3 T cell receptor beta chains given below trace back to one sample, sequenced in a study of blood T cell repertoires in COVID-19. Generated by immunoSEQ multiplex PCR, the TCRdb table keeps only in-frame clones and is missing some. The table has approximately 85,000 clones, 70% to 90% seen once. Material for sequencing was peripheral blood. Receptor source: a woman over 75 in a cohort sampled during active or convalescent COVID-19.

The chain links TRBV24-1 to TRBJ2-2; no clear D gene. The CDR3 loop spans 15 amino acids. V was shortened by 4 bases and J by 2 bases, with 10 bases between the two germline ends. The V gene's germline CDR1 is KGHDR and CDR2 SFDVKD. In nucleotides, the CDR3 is TGTGCCACCAGTGACGTGAGGTCCAACACCGGGGAGCTGTTTTTT. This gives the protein CATSDVRSNTGELFF.

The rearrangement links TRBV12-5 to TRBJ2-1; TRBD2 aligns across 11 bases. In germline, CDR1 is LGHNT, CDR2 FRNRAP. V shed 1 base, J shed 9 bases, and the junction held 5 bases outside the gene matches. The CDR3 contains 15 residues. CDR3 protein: CASGLGLAGIGEQFF. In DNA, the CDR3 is TGTGCTAGTGGTTTGGGACTAGCGGGAATAGGTGAGCAGTTCTTC.

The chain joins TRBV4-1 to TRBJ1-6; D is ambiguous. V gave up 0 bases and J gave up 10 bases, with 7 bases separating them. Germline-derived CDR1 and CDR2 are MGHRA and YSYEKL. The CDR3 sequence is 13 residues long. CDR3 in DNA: TGCGCCAGCAGCCAAGAACGTAGCTCACCCCTCCACTTT. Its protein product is CASSQERSSPLHF.